This T cell receptor (beta chain) was recorded in a study of T cells after yellow fever vaccination. Each CDR3 protein gets one entry after TCRdb re-called the 5' RACE reads with MiXCR. The sample has 300,000 to 400,000 distinct CDR3 sequences, roughly 7.5% seen once. This clonotype appeared a few times. CDR1 SGHTA and CDR2 FQGNSA come from the germline V gene. CDR3 length: 13 residues. V was clipped by 5 bases and J by 7 bases; unmatched bases: 5. This TCR came from a man in his late teens or twenties who received the YFV17D yellow fever vaccine. Sequenced here: PBMCs, sampled approximately 40 days after the first yellow fever vaccination. The chain carries TRBV7-2 and TRBJ2-4; 7 bases match TRBD2. This CDR3 is CASSLMGGNIQYF. Here the CDR3 DNA reads TGTGCCAGCAGCCTAATGGGGGGGAACATTCAGTACTTC.